The clone carrying this T cell receptor beta chain was seen a few times. V shed 3 bases and J shed 2 bases, with 9 bases lying between them. The V gene's germline CDR1 is KGHSH and CDR2 LQKENI. The length of the CDR3 is 14 residues. This sample was taken from a study of CD8 T cells in Susac syndrome. RNA, at about 0.45 to 1 ug, was reverse transcribed with random hexamers. Multiplex immunoSEQ PCR targeted 54 Vbeta and 13 Jbeta TCR beta segments. TCRdb independently ran MiXCR on the immunoSEQ multiplex PCR reads; one entry per CDR3 protein. The sample records 300,000 or so distinct CDR3 sequences, 92% being singletons. CD8+ and CD4+ T cells taken from blood had their TCR beta sequenced. The multiple sclerosis controls consisted of treatment-naive patients with relapsing-remitting disease, either stable or active.

The sequenced sample consisted of CD4+ T cells from PBMCs. This sequence joins TRBV18 and TRBJ2-3; D is perhaps TRBD2 (5 bases). The sequence came from a human donor with multiple sclerosis. Here the CDR3 DNA reads TGTGCCAGCTCACCCAGCGGAGTCACAGATACGCAGTATTTT. Protein sequence: CASSPSGVTDTQYF.